The 17 T cell receptor beta chains given below trace back to one sample, sequenced in a study of vaccination effects on CD4 cells after COVID-19. Before sequencing took place, the ViraFEST assay used viral peptide pools to expand antigen-specific CD4+ T cells. An approximately ten-day culture period preceded the isolation of CD4+ T cells. Vaccinated recipients, who were negative for nucleocapsid antibodies, had no history of SARS-CoV-2 infection. Sequencing used immunoSEQ multiplex PCR; TCRdb keeps in-frame clones, though not all of them. The table records 30,000 to 35,000 clones, approximately 73% of them present only once. Their antigens are not known. Source: CD4+ T cells from PBMCs cultured with HCoV-OC43 spike peptides, taken before COVID-19 vaccination. Stated subset: HCoV-OC43 spike overlapping peptide pool stimulation. The receptors come from a human donor who received a COVID-19 vaccine.

This clone was seen a single time. The chain recombines TRBV5-3 with TRBJ2-3; 8 bases map to TRBD2. TRBV5-3 is treated as an ORF (open reading frame) with a function not yet certain. CDR3 length: 15 residues. The ends lost 0 bases at V and 6 bases at J; junction bases unmatched: 6. CDR3 in DNA: TGTGCCAGAAGCTTGGTACGGGAGGGAGGGGATACGCAGTATTTT. Translating it yields CARSLVREGGDTQYF.

The rearrangement uses TRBV19 and TRBJ2-1; TRBD1 or TRBD2 may be the D gene (5 bases each). The germline gives CDR1 LNHDA, CDR2 SQIVND (reference sequence). The CDR3 has 15 residues. With 3 bases removed from V and 0 bases from J, the gap between germline ends came to 9 bases. DNA for the CDR3: TGTGCCAGTAGTATCGAGGGGAGCTCCTACAATGAGCAGTTCTTC. It codes for CASSIEGSSYNEQFF.

This clone was seen a handful of times. The rearrangement links TRBV27 to TRBJ2-2, with D perhaps being TRBD1 or TRBD2 (5 bases each). This CDR3 spans 17 amino acids. Germline CDR1 MNHEY, CDR2 SMNVEV (reference sequence). Trimming left V 6 bases short and J 2 bases short, with 19 bases between. CDR3 loop: CASRSGLGRRNTGELFF. CDR3 in DNA: TGTGCCAGCAGATCGGGGTTGGGACGCCGTAACACCGGGGAGCTGTTTTTT.

The chain combines TRBV7-9 with TRBJ1-1; D gene unclear. Trimming cost V 1 base and J 5 bases, with 5 bases left between them. Looked up from germline, CDR1 is SEHNR and CDR2 is FQNEAQ (reference sequence). The CDR3 sequence is 12 residues long. CDR3 in amino acids: CASSLGSTEAFF. The CDR3 nucleotides read TGTGCCAGCAGCTTAGGATCGACTGAAGCTTTCTTT.

Only a few counts were recorded for this clone. The gene calls are TRBV15 and TRBJ1-1, with unresolved D. Trimming left V 6 bases short and J 1 base short, with 12 bases between. This CDR3 comprises 14 residues. Germline V CDR1 and CDR2: LNHNV, YYDKDF (reference sequence). The CDR3 sequence: CATRPDTKNTEAFF. For the CDR3, the DNA is TGTGCCACCAGACCCGACACTAAGAACACTGAAGCTTTCTTT.

The chain has TRBV7-2 and TRBJ2-1; D unresolved. This CDR3 spans 15 amino acids. Germline V gene lookup returns CDR1 SGHTA and CDR2 FQGNSA. Deletions cut 5 bases from V and 7 bases from J, with 18 bases between. The CDR3 loop reads CASSPPPAARNEQFF. In DNA, the CDR3 is TGTGCCAGCAGCCCGCCCCCGGCAGCTAGAAATGAGCAGTTCTTC.

This chain joins TRBV6-5 and TRBJ1-6; the match to TRBD1 covers 7 bases. Germline CDR1 and CDR2: MNHEY and SVGAGI. The CDR3 loop spans 15 amino acids. Trimming took 6 bases from V and 7 from J; bases not matched to a gene: 9. Here the CDR3 reads CASRISGTENSPLHF. The CDR3 coding sequence is TGTGCCAGCAGGATCTCCGGGACAGAGAATTCACCCCTCCACTTT.

The rearrangement joins TRBV6-5 to TRBJ1-5, with a tentative D call TRBD1 (5 bases). The V end lost 6 bases, the J end lost 7 bases, and 13 bases lay between the germline ends. Germline V gene lookup returns CDR1 MNHEY and CDR2 SVGAGI. This CDR3 spans 13 amino acids. CDR3 in DNA: TGTGCCAGCAGCCTCCGGGGGGGGCAGCCCCAGCATTTT. It translates to CASSLRGGQPQHF.

The chain's CDR3 is CASSPQGGSYEQYF. DNA for the CDR3: TGTGCCAGCAGCCCGCAAGGCGGCTCCTACGAGCAGTACTTC. The genes are TRBV9 and TRBJ2-7; D gene uncertain. The CDR3 spans 14 residues. V was pared by 4 bases and J by 0 bases, with 11 bases between. Germline V gene sequence: CDR1 SGDLS, CDR2 YYNGEE.

The chain recombines TRBV7-8 with TRBJ2-5; 8 positions match TRBD1. The CDR3 extends over 17 amino acids. The germline gives CDR1 SGHVS, CDR2 FQNEAQ. J gave up 2 bases and V 4 bases, and 12 bases lay outside the gene matches. CDR3: CASSWPSRTGLQETQYF. The CDR3, as DNA: TGTGCCAGCAGCTGGCCCTCAAGGACAGGGCTACAAGAGACCCAGTACTTC. Together with reference TRBV7-8 and TRBJ2-5, the CDR3 gives the full variable domain: GAGVSQSPRYKVAKRGQDVALRCDPISGHVSLFWYQQALGQGPEFLTYFQNEAQLDKSGLPSDRFFAERPEGSVSTLKIQRTQQEDSAVYLCASSWPSRTGLQETQYFGPGTRLLVL.

The rearrangement joins TRBV6-2 or TRBV6-3 to TRBJ2-1, with 9 bases fitting TRBD2. This CDR3 contains 18 residues. V gave up 6 bases and J gave up 4 bases; unmatched junction bases: 16. The germline V gene encodes CDR1 MNHEY and CDR2 SVGEGT. CDR3 region: CASSWRGGRGGTYNEQFF. CDR3 in DNA: TGTGCCAGCAGCTGGCGGGGGGGCCGAGGAGGGACATACAATGAGCAGTTCTTC.

This clone was observed a handful of times. V usage is TRBV4-2 and J usage is TRBJ1-6; tentative D call: TRBD1 (5 bases). This CDR3 has 15 residues. The V gene's germline CDR1 is LGHNA and CDR2 YNFKEQ. With 0 bases removed from V and 10 bases from J, the gap between germline ends came to 13 bases. This chain's CDR3 is CASSQEFNQGSPLHF. The CDR3 DNA reads TGTGCCAGCAGCCAAGAGTTCAATCAGGGCTCACCCCTCCACTTT.

CDR3 DNA sequence: TGTGCCAGCAGCCAGGGGACTAGCGGGCCGTACAATGAGCAGTTCTTC. It yields the protein CASSQGTSGPYNEQFF. This chain uses TRBV14 with TRBJ2-1; TRBD2 agrees at 12 bases. Germline values: CDR1 SGHDN, CDR2 FVKESK. This CDR3 is 16 amino acids long. Trimming took 3 bases from V and 4 from J; bases not matched to a gene: 4.

The chain uses TRBV2 and TRBJ1-1; D is undetermined. This CDR3 contains 13 residues. Trimming took 6 bases from V and 3 from J, leaving 11 bases between them. Germline CDR1 SNHLY, CDR2 FYNNEI. The CDR3 sequence: CASRKDGDTEAFF. The CDR3 DNA reads TGTGCCAGCAGGAAGGACGGGGACACTGAAGCTTTCTTT.

This chain uses TRBV28 with TRBJ2-7, with D maybe TRBD1 (6 bases). Germline V gene data show CDR1 as MDHEN and CDR2 as SYDVKM. V was pared by 5 bases and J by 7 bases, with 18 bases between. CDR3 length: 14 residues. The CDR3 nucleotides read TGTGCCAGCAGTGCCTCCGGGACAACCCGGGAGCAGTACTTC. It yields the protein CASSASGTTREQYF. Looking up the rest from reference TRBV28 and TRBJ2-7 gives the full variable domain: DVKVTQSSRYLVKRTGEKVFLECVQDMDHENMFWYRQDPGLGLRLIYFSYDVKMKEKGDIPEGYSVSREKKERFSLILESASTNQTSMYLCASSASGTTREQYFGPGTRLTVT.

This chain links TRBV27 with TRBJ2-2; tentatively, D is TRBD1 (5 bases). The CDR3 extends over 17 amino acids. Germline V gene lookup returns CDR1 MNHEY and CDR2 SMNVEV (reference sequence). With 0 bases removed from V and 0 bases from J, the gap between germline ends came to 11 bases. The CDR3 nucleotides are TGTGCCAGCAGTTTATCGTCCAGGGTACCGAACACCGGGGAGCTGTTTTTT. Amino acids: CASSLSSRVPNTGELFF.

This chain connects TRBV30 to TRBJ1-5, with unresolved D. Germline CDR1 and CDR2: GTSNPN and SVGIG (reference sequence). The CDR3 has 15 residues. The V end lost 0 bases, the J end lost 4 bases, and 13 bases lay between the germline ends. For the CDR3, the DNA is TGTGCCTGGAGTGTACAGTCAGGTCAGAATCAGCCCCAGCATTTT. Amino acids: CAWSVQSGQNQPQHF.